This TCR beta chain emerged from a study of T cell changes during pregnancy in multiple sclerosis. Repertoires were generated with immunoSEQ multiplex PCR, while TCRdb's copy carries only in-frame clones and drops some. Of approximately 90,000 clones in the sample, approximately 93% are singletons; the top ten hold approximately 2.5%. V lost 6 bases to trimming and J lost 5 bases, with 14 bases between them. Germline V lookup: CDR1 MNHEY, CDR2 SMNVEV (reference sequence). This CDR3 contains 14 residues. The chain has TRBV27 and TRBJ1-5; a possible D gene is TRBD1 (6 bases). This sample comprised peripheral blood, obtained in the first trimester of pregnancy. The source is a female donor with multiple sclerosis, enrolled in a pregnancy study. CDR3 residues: CASRARGADQPQHF. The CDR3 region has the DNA TGTGCCAGCAGGGCCCGGGGGGCCGATCAGCCCCAGCATTTT.